Following are 20 T cell receptor beta chains from one sample sequenced in a study of cytomegalovirus exposure and HLA in healthy donors. The study ran its PCR with 60 Vbeta and 13 Jbeta primers. Some clones are missing from TCRdb's copy, which holds only in-frame ones; the method was immunoSEQ multiplex PCR. The repertoire has more than 85,000 clones, about 80% of them found once; the top ten carry roughly 2%. The sequencing input was PBMCs. All receptors derive from a man aged 35 to 55 in good health and CMV-seronegative.

The CDR3 protein is CASSQDPGYEQFF. The DNA for the CDR3 is TGCGCCAGCAGCCAAGATCCGGGATATGAGCAGTTCTTC. V is TRBV4-3 and J is TRBJ2-1, with a possible D match to TRBD2 (5 bases). The CDR3 has 13 amino acids. The germline V gene encodes CDR1 LGHNA and CDR2 YSLEER. Deletions cut 0 bases from V and 8 bases from J, with 8 bases between.

The V gene is TRBV5-1, the J gene TRBJ2-7; tentative D call: TRBD1 (6 bases). Trimming cost V 0 bases and J 7 bases, with 11 bases left between them. Germline CDR1 and CDR2: SGHRS and YFSETQ. CDR3 size: 13 residues. The CDR3 is CASSLGQVLEQYF. CDR3 nucleotides: TGCGCCAGCAGCTTGGGACAGGTGCTTGAGCAGTACTTC.

The rearrangement links TRBV29-1 to TRBJ1-2; D remains ambiguous. V lost 6 bases, J lost 4 bases, and 12 bases lay in between. The CDR3 is 12 amino acids. The germline V gene has CDR1 SQVTM and CDR2 ANQGSEA. The CDR3 nucleotides are TGCAGCGTCCAAGACACATCCTATGGCTACACCTTC. It specifies CSVQDTSYGYTF.

The chain employs TRBV12-5 and TRBJ2-3; 8 nucleotides align to TRBD2. The CDR3 has 18 residues. CDR1 is LGHNT, CDR2 FRNRAP, per germline. The V and J ends lost 0 bases and 4 bases, in that order; junction bases with no gene match: 12. CDR3 in amino acids: CASGLVVDGRAGADTQYF. The CDR3 coding sequence is TGTGCTAGTGGTTTGGTAGTTGACGGGAGGGCCGGGGCAGATACGCAGTATTTT.

The chain couples TRBV4-2 to TRBJ2-7, with 8 bases that match TRBD1. Germline CDR1 LGHNA, CDR2 YNFKEQ. This CDR3 is built from 16 residues. J was trimmed by 3 bases and V by 3 bases; bases with no gene match: 10. Here the CDR3 DNA reads TGTGCCAGCAGCCAGGCATCCGGGACAGGTTTCTACGAGCAGTACTTC. Protein sequence: CASSQASGTGFYEQYF.

This chain joins TRBV2 and TRBJ1-1, with TRBD1 identical over 7 bases. V shed 2 bases and J 5 bases; nucleotides not matched to a gene: 5. The CDR3 has 14 amino acids. Germline CDR1 SNHLY, CDR2 FYNNEI. As DNA, the CDR3 is TGTGCCAGCAGTGAAACAGGGGTGAGGACTGAAGCTTTCTTT. Amino acids: CASSETGVRTEAFF.

This clone was picked up a small number of times. This sequence joins TRBV9 and TRBJ1-1; 7 bases are shared with TRBD1. Germline CDR1 is SGDLS and CDR2 is YYNGEE. The trim removed 1 base at V and 4 bases at J, leaving 7 bases unmatched. This CDR3 has 15 residues. Here the CDR3 DNA reads TGTGCCAGCAGCGTATCCACAGGGGACGGCACTGAAGCTTTCTTT. Protein: CASSVSTGDGTEAFF.

The V gene is TRBV5-6, the J gene TRBJ1-2, with D tentatively TRBD1 (6 bases). With 0 bases removed from V and 0 bases from J, the gap between germline ends came to 15 bases. The CDR3 extends over 17 amino acids. CDR1 is SGHDT, CDR2 YYEEEE, per germline. The CDR3 loop reads CASSLVDGGHTNYGYTF. CDR3 in DNA: TGTGCCAGCAGCTTGGTAGATGGGGGCCATACTAACTATGGCTACACCTTC.

V and J are TRBV5-6 and TRBJ1-4; D may be TRBD1 (5 bases). The CDR3 runs to 13 residues. CDR1 is SGHDT, CDR2 YYEEEE, per germline. V lost 2 bases and J 8 bases, leaving 10 bases between the germline ends. CDR3 sequence: CASSFGAGEKLFF. The CDR3 nucleotides read TGTGCCAGCAGCTTTGGGGCGGGGGAAAAACTGTTTTTT.

On this clone: The CDR3 ends on some other residue instead of the conserved phenylalanine or tryptophan, so this is likely a read error. The CDR3 nucleotides read TGTGCCAGCAGCCTATCAGGGCAGAACACTGAAGCTTTCCTT. It translates to CASSLSGQNTEAFL. This sequence joins TRBV5-5 and TRBJ1-1, with D possibly being TRBD1 (5 bases). The CDR3 consists of 14 residues. With 4 bases removed from V and 1 base from J, the gap between germline ends came to 11 bases. Germline V gives CDR1 SGHKS, CDR2 YYEKEE (reference sequence).

There are a few counts of this clone. The CDR3 bases are TGTGCCAGCCAGGGATACAATGAGCAGTTCTTC. It codes for CASQGYNEQFF. The chain combines TRBV27 with TRBJ2-1, with D possibly being TRBD1 (5 bases). The CDR3 covers 11 residues. From germline, CDR1 is MNHEY and CDR2 SMNVEV (reference sequence). The V end was cut by 8 bases, the J end by 4 bases, with 6 bases between.

This clone was seen only a few times. This chain links TRBV7-2 with TRBJ2-7, with TRBD1 identical over 10 bases. Looked up from germline, CDR1 is SGHTA and CDR2 is FQGNSA. The junction had 11 bases not matched to a gene; V was cut back by 5 bases and J by 1 base. There are 17 residues in the CDR3. CDR3 residues: CASSVRRTGGSSYEQYF. The DNA of the CDR3 is TGTGCCAGCAGCGTACGGAGGACAGGGGGGTCTTCCTACGAGCAGTACTTC. Full variable domain (outside the CDR3, taken from reference TRBV7-2 and TRBJ2-7): GAGVSQSPSNKVTEKGKDVELRCDPISGHTALYWYRQSLGQGLEFLIYFQGNSAPDKSGLPSDRFSAERTGGSVSTLTIQRTQQEDSAVYLCASSVRRTGGSSYEQYFGPGTRLTVT.

This clone was observed a handful of times. The chain uses TRBV7-3 and TRBJ2-6, with 8 positions matching TRBD1. Germline-derived CDR1 and CDR2 are SGHTA and FQGTGA. This CDR3 has 16 amino acids. V gave up 6 bases and J gave up 2 bases; unmatched junction bases: 6. The DNA for the CDR3 is TGTGCCAGCAGTCCCTCAGGGGGCGCTGGGGCCAACGTCCTGACTTTC. Protein sequence: CASSPSGGAGANVLTF.

This clone was seen once. The chain combines TRBV4-1 with TRBJ1-4; D gene unclear. The germline gives CDR1 MGHRA, CDR2 YSYEKL. Trimming pared 2 bases from V and 8 bases from J, leaving 18 bases between. There are 16 residues in the CDR3. The CDR3 DNA reads TGCGCCAGCAGCCAACACCCAGCGGTGTCTCGCGAAAAACTGTTTTTT. Translated: CASSQHPAVSREKLFF.

This clone was recorded a few times. The chain employs TRBV6-5 and TRBJ2-7, with a weak D call TRBD1 (5 bases). Trimming shortened V by 0 bases and J by 2 bases, and 8 bases separated the two germline ends. This CDR3 has 14 residues. CDR1 and CDR2 from the germline V gene are MNHEY and SVGAGI. CDR3: CASSYSGAAYEQYF. In DNA, the CDR3 is TGTGCCAGCAGTTACTCAGGGGCAGCCTACGAGCAGTACTTC.

The chain employs TRBV5-4 and TRBJ1-2, with 10 positions matching TRBD1. CDR3 length equals 13 residues. Germline V gene sequence: CDR1 SGHNT, CDR2 YYREEE (reference sequence). Trimming at V came to 6 bases and at J to 4 bases, leaving 3 bases not matched to a gene. The chain's CDR3 is CASTRDRGYGYTF. The CDR3 DNA is TGTGCCAGCACCCGGGACAGGGGCTATGGCTACACCTTC.

This clone occurred a few times. The chain recombines TRBV9 with TRBJ2-2, with TRBD1 as a possible D gene (5 bases). This CDR3 is built from 15 residues. Germline loops: CDR1 SGDLS, CDR2 YYNGEE. V was shortened by 1 base and J by 3 bases, with 10 bases between the two germline ends. CDR3 loop: CASSVSTGDTGELFF. The DNA for the CDR3 is TGTGCCAGCAGCGTATCAACAGGAGACACCGGGGAGCTGTTTTTT.

This clone was seen a handful of times. V gene TRBV11-2 combines with J gene TRBJ1-5; TRBD1 is a possible D gene (6 bases). V shed 5 bases and J shed 3 bases, with 11 bases lying between them. The V gene's germline CDR1 is SGHAT and CDR2 FQNNGV. This CDR3 contains 14 residues. CDR3 bases: TGTGCCAGCAGCCTGGGGGGGGCCAATCAGCCCCAGCATTTT. As protein: CASSLGGANQPQHF.

The gene calls are TRBV18 and TRBJ1-2, with TRBD1 matching 8 bases. Germline assignment: CDR1 KGHSH and CDR2 LQKENI. This CDR3 is built from 16 residues. The ends lost 2 bases at V and 2 bases at J; junction bases unmatched: 7. The CDR3 DNA follows: TGTGCCAGCTCACCAGAAGGACAGGGTGGGAACTATGGCTACACCTTC. This translates into CASSPEGQGGNYGYTF.

This clone was seen a single time. The gene calls are TRBV14 and TRBJ1-1; a possible D gene is TRBD1 (6 bases). The CDR3 is made up of 14 amino acids. V lost 3 bases, J lost 0 bases, and 8 bases lay in between. The germline gives CDR1 SGHDN, CDR2 FVKESK. The CDR3 DNA reads as TGTGCCAGCAGCCAGCCAGGGGTGAACACTGAAGCTTTCTTT. Protein: CASSQPGVNTEAFF.